This T cell receptor beta chain comes out of a study of radiotherapy plus CTLA-4 blockade in lung cancer. The assay was immunoSEQ multiplex PCR, and TCRdb's table has in-frame clones only and misses some. The sample yields approximately 100,000 clones, roughly 80% seen once. The sequence was collected from a human donor with non-small cell lung cancer who had a partial response to radiotherapy plus ipilimumab. Sample: peripheral blood, taken from a patient treated with radiotherapy plus ipilimumab.

The CDR3: CASSQWTGGNYGYTF. CDR3 DNA: TGTGCCAGCTCACAATGGACAGGAGGGAACTATGGCTACACCTTC. This sequence joins TRBV18 and TRBJ1-2; 7 nucleotides align to TRBD1. This CDR3 has 15 residues. Germline values: CDR1 KGHSH, CDR2 LQKENI. V lost 4 bases to trimming and J lost 2 bases; unmatched junction nucleotides: 7.